This TCR beta chain is drawn from a study of human T cells and chemical hapten exposure (dated by TCRdb to the early 2020s). Context from the whole study: For sensitization, 2% DPC in acetone was applied to a 2 cm by 2 cm area of upper inner arm skin. Patients additionally received weekly therapeutic DPC doses to the scalp throughout the approximately 22-week study period. Patch testing on the upper back used Finn chambers containing 0.01% DPC, with scoring done after 6 days according to International Contact Dermatitis Research Group standards. The patient cohort, mostly female, included alopecia areata with under or over 50% scalp involvement, alopecia totalis and alopecia universalis. Libraries were pooled for sequencing, and per-sample TCR yields varied mainly because of small differences in library volumes within the pool. Peripheral blood TCR repertoire changes were tracked in vivo in alopecia patients during primary and secondary sensitization to the hapten diphenylcyclopropenone (DPC). Blood was sampled from patients pre-sensitization (week 0) and at 2, 6 and about 24 weeks after DPC sensitization. For TCR sequencing, blood came from some 31 alopecia patients at anywhere from one to four time points (pre-sensitization, 2, 6 and 24 weeks). Points the paper makes about the study in general: Significantly more large CDR3 similarity clusters were formed by expanded TCRs than by pre-sensitization or healthy control sets, consistent with antigen-driven responses. No change with DPC sensitization was found in the number of TCRs above 1 in 1000 frequency, and no evidence of global repertoire structure alterations was found. Repeated subsampling changed both the strength of the expansion versus patch-test correlation and the threshold at which that correlation became significant. Because all patients had alopecia, a presumed autoimmune disease, the immune response of the patients might differ from that of healthy individuals. Patch test score was positively correlated with the number of PT1 expanded TCRs, with significance at thresholds 8, 16 and 32 but not at 4.

This clonotype has just a few counts. Its antigen remains undetermined. Base qualities were left out, and no much larger clone turns up one base away. The time point label here, explained by the study, means: patch test 3, about 24 weeks after DPC sensitization. In light of the paper, this sample's treatment or condition label describes: therapeutic diphenylcyclopropenone sensitization with weekly scalp DPC. Blood at each patch-test visit was drawn before the patch test was applied. Patients were eligible if aged 18 to 70, diagnosed with alopecia and judged suitable for DPC therapy, and pregnant patients were excluded. Total RNA was extracted from unfractionated whole blood that had been collected in Tempus Blood RNA tubes. The library was built by means of RACE. Sequencing was performed on a NextSeq 500. During library preparation, unique molecular identifiers were attached to individual cDNA molecules so that TCRs could be counted in a quantitative, reproducible way. For every blood RNA sample, sequencing covered both the TCR alpha and TCR beta chains. The study's own analysis went as follows. Samples had a median of around 92,000 TCRs, with a range from about 20,000 to 690,600. V, J and CDR3 annotation of the TCR reads was performed with the Decombinator software suite. For PS versus PT1 abundance plots, all samples were subsampled to the same number of TCRs (28,000). Expanded TCRs were defined as absent before sensitization and observed at least eight times at the 2-week time point. TCRdb cleaned the public reads at Q25 with fastp, built clones with MiXCR and kept in-frame beta chains. For every CDR3 protein sequence, its rows merge into one entry that carries the most common genes and DNA. The V and J calls here are based on TCRdb, not the publication. The sample records about 190,000 distinct CDR3 sequences, around 25% of which are singletons. The ten biggest clones cover 2% to 2.5% of the sample.

Sequences MGHRA (CDR1) and YSYEKL (CDR2) are obtained from the germline V gene. Taken from cysteine to phenylalanine, the CDR3 has 13 residues. The retained sequence is limited to the CDR3, 39 bases, with the frame set at the first base. The V end loses 5 bases and the J end loses 1 base, and a stretch of 5 bases separates them. This sequence originates from a woman between 40 and 50 years old with alopecia areata. Some clones in this sample may be carry-over from other donors' samples. The chain was built from TRBV4-1 and TRBJ2-2; the D gene is unclear. The starting material was whole blood, obtained in connection with sensitization to the hapten diphenylcyclopropenone (DPC). The CDR3 in this case is CASSTGNTGELFF. The bases are TGCGCCAGCAGCACCGGGAACACCGGGGAGCTGTTTTTT.